The text below deals with one T cell receptor beta chain. The clone's antigen remains unknown. Within one base of it there is no much larger clone, and no base qualities were kept. The data were taken from a study of T cell responses to AZD1222 COVID-19 vaccine (dated by TCRdb to the early 2020s). Regarding the complete study: AZD1222 recipients with second doses at about 4 weeks or about 12 weeks were pooled, because spike-specific TCR depth and breadth did not differ between schedules. Enrollment into the trials was organized by age into subgroups of 18-55, 56-69 and 70-plus years, and those subgroups contained about 160, 30 and 59 TCR-sequenced participants, respectively. TCR sequencing covered approximately 230 trial participants: 207 given two doses of AZD1222 and about 26 given two doses of MenACWY control vaccine.

The CDR3 regions of human TCRbeta chains were subjected to immunosequencing. Per the original workflow: TCRs in the repertoires were matched against a reference library of SARS-CoV-2-specific TCRs that had been generated with the MIRA antigen-specificity platform. Breadth meant the fraction of unique TCRs that were SARS-CoV-2-associated, whereas depth meant the fraction of total T cells that were SARS-CoV-2-associated. Using the MIRA data, each spike-specific TCR was mapped to the spike region that the TCR reacts to and placed in a CD4 or CD8 class. Log10-transformed breadth and depth values were compared by one-way ANOVA with Sidak's multiple comparisons tests. The clones in this table, taken by TCRdb from immuneACCESS, are in-frame only. Not every clone is retained; where verified, under half of the shortfall comes from an unresolved V gene, and the cause of the rest is unknown. D and trimming were read from the DNA, whereas the V and J calls and clone size are those reported in that table. Present in this sample are 150,000 to 180,000 clones, just over 90% of which were seen just once. The ten largest clones take up over 1.5% of the sample.

The V end gives up 7 bases and the J end 6 bases, leaving 15 bases in the junction not matched to a gene. The CDR3, cysteine through phenylalanine, is 18 amino acids long. Only CDR3 DNA remains: 54 bases, in frame from the first base. CDR1 and CDR2 were assigned from the germline V gene (reference sequence) as PRHDT and FYEKMQ. What the work shows at the level of the full study, not this receptor alone: Most participants were white British and females outnumbered males, and the authors suggested that clonal diversity may have been underestimated. Conclusions about previously exposed vaccinees are limited, since just six AZD1222 recipients were seropositive for SARS-CoV-2 at baseline. In the small 56-69-year group, the increase in depth fell short of significance, most likely because of low power. After two AZD1222 doses, spike-specific TCR breadth and depth were significantly higher than at day 0 and than in MenACWY recipients. Because no samples from the day 14 peak response were available, repertoires could be characterized only after the peak T cell response. Vaccine-associated CD4 TCRs spanned the whole spike protein, with dominant responses in regions 160-218 and 743-854. Reportedly, almost half of the unique spike-specific TCRs recognized epitopes lying outside the regions that are mutated in the B.1.351 and B.1.1.7 variants.

The time point label of this sample denotes: baseline before first vaccination. Samples from vaccinated people were obtained from the UK trials COV001 and COV002, which included a single-blind randomized controlled phase 2/3 trial of AZD1222 (ChAdOx1 nCoV-19) in healthy adults. Trial participant PBMC samples were collected at day 0 and day 28 after the second dose for TCRbeta chain sequencing. This sequence was found in an adult in good health. The sequences come from peripheral blood, collected on day 0 of AZD1222 vaccination. Here the chain combines TRBV13 and TRBJ2-2, and 12 junctional nucleotides match TRBD2. The CDR3 sequence is CASTLGVLAGGPSGELFF. In nucleotide form, the sequence is TGTGCCAGCACCCTTGGGGTGCTAGCGGGAGGGCCCTCCGGGGAGCTGTTTTTT.